These 10 T cell receptor delta chains came from one sample sequenced in a study of γδ T cells in repeated Plasmodium falciparum infection. TCRdb fed the multiplex PCR reads to CATT. The sample lists about 89,000 delta-chain clones, under 1.5% occurring once. Flow sorting of PBMC yielded separate Vgamma9/Vdelta2+ and Vdelta2-negative gammadelta T cell populations for bulk repertoire analysis. Sequences were obtained from gamma-delta T cells from blood. These receptors all come from a pool of human donors (malaria-infected and uninfected, not separated).

This clone was recorded a few times. TCRdb pairs this DNA with a much larger clone's protein that differs at residue 12, likely a read error; the protein shown was translated from the DNA. The J gene is TRDJ3, the V gene TRDV2; tentative D call: TRDD3 (6 bases). Because TCRdb records no J gene, it was assigned here through a match of the DNA to germline. CDR3 length equals 18 residues. CDR1 is GEAIGNYY, CDR2 EKD, per germline. The CDR3 region is CACDTGWTNSWGTRQMFF. The CDR3 DNA sequence: TGTGCCTGTGACACCGGTTGGACCAACTCCTGGGGCACCCGACAGATGTTTTTC.

The table lists this clone with a few counts. CDR3 in DNA: TGTGCTCTTGGGGAAAACAAGGTTGTGAGACTGGATTTTCGCACCGATAAACTCATCTTT. Translation gives CALGENKVVRLDFRTDKLIF. The chain combines TRDV1 with TRDJ1, with D perhaps matching TRDD3 (5 bases). Matching the DNA to germline supplied the J gene, which TCRdb does not give. V was shortened by 2 bases and J by 1 base, with 26 bases between the two germline ends. CDR1 is TSWWSYY, CDR2 QGS, per germline. The CDR3 runs to 20 residues.

Notes on this clone: With only one base between it and a far larger clone, this is likely a read error. Other nucleotide sequences in the sample specify the same CDR3. V is TRDV2 and J is TRDJ1; 11 nucleotides line up with TRDD3. In the absence of a J gene in TCRdb, the DNA was matched to germline to assign it here. CDR1 is GEAIGNYY and CDR2 is EKD in the germline V gene. V lost 0 bases and J lost 0; bases outside the gene matches: 11. The CDR3 is made up of 19 amino acids. The CDR3: CACDTVGGGYVGYTDKLIF. The CDR3 DNA reads as TGTGCCTGTGACACCGTAGGTGGGGGATACGTGGGTTACACCGATAAACTCATCTTT.

This clone was seen ten or more times. The protein given by TCRdb reflects a much larger clone and differs at residue 5 from this DNA's translation, likely from a read error; the protein shown is the DNA's translation. The chain employs TRDV2 and TRDJ1, with 12 bases matching TRDD3. The CDR3 spans 21 residues. The junction had 20 bases not matched to a gene; V was cut back by 3 bases and J by 1 base. In germline, CDR1 is GEAIGNYY, CDR2 EKD. In DNA, the CDR3 is TGTGCCTGTGACGCCGGTCATCCTCCTGGACTGGGGGATACCAGCACCGATAAACTCATCTTT. Translating gives CACDAGHPPGLGDTSTDKLIF.

This clone was picked up many times. It differs at one base from a far larger clone, so likely a read error. The identical CDR3 is also encoded by other nucleotide sequences in the sample. The CDR3 spells CALGDFRLSSLYTDKLIF. The CDR3 DNA follows: TGTGCTCTTGGGGATTTCCGGCTCTCCTCCCTATACACCGATAAGCTCATCTTT. The V call is TRDV1, the J call TRDJ1, with unresolved D. The CDR3 contains 18 residues. From germline, CDR1 is TSWWSYY and CDR2 QGS.

The table lists this clone with a few counts. The protein TCRdb lists belongs to a much larger clone and differs from this DNA's translation at residue 18, which points to a read error; the protein shown is made from the DNA. For the V gene the call is TRDV1; the J gene has no call; whether TRDD3, the table's D call, matches the DNA was not checked. The CDR3 sequence is 19 residues long. The germline gives CDR1 TSWWSYY, CDR2 QGS. CDR3 nucleotides: TGTGCTCTTGGGGAACCCCCTTTGCTGGGGGATAATTACACCGATAAACTCACCTTT. Its translation: CALGEPPLLGDNYTDKLTF.

This clone was counted at least ten times. This DNA's translation and the protein TCRdb lists, from a much larger clone, do not match at residue 4, likely due to a read error; the protein shown is translated from the DNA. J is TRDJ3 and V is TRDV2, with 10 nucleotides matching TRDD3. The germline V gene has CDR1 GEAIGNYY and CDR2 EKD. The CDR3 sequence is 19 residues long. Here the CDR3 reads CACNTGGFGSSWDTRQMFF. The CDR3 nucleotides are TGTGCCTGTAACACTGGGGGATTCGGGAGCTCCTGGGACACCCGACAGATGTTTTTC.

A note on this clone: TCRdb's protein, taken from a much larger clone, differs from this DNA's translation at residue 5, likely owing to a read error; the protein displayed comes from the DNA. V is TRDV3 and J is TRDJ1; D is undetermined. This CDR3 is built from 16 residues. Germline lookup yields CDR1 TVYSNPD and CDR2 GDNSRS (reference sequence). The germline V and J ends were trimmed by 5 bases and 0 bases, with 22 bases remaining between them. The CDR3 bases are TGTGCCACCTCTGCGGCTGTACTCCCGTACACCGATAAACTCATCTTT. Protein sequence: CATSAAVLPYTDKLIF.

This clone was picked up a small number of times. Translating this DNA gives a protein that differs at residue 11 from the TCRdb one, which belongs to a much larger clone; a read error is likely, and the protein shown is this translation. The chain carries TRDV2 and TRDJ1, with 7 bases identical to TRDD3. In the absence of a J gene in TCRdb, the DNA was matched to germline to assign it here. Germline CDR1 and CDR2: GEAIGNYY and EKD. CDR3 length: 19 residues. With V trimmed by 5 bases and J by 5 bases, 25 bases remained unmatched. As DNA, the CDR3 is TGTGCCTGTGGATACCGGGCTCGGGGGATGGGCGTCGATAAGGATAAACTCATCTTT. Translating it yields CACGYRARGMGVDKDKLIF.

This clone came up a few times. The TCRdb protein, from a much larger clone, departs from this DNA's translation at residue 19, likely by read error; the protein shown derives from the DNA. J is TRDJ1 and V is TRDV1, with 11 bases lining up with TRDD3. Here the J gene was assigned by germline matching of the DNA, as TCRdb has none. Germline V gives CDR1 TSWWSYY, CDR2 QGS. V gave up 4 bases and J gave up 1 base; unmatched junction bases: 32. This CDR3 region has 25 residues. CDR3 residues: CALGAGPTYFSWGIRLRSCTDKLIF. CDR3 in DNA: TGTGCTCTTGGGGCCGGCCCTACTTACTTCTCATGGGGGATACGCCTGAGATCGTGCACCGATAAACTCATCTTT.